Shown below are 20 T cell receptor beta chains from a single sample sequenced in a study of blood T cell repertoires in COVID-19. Sequenced by immunoSEQ multiplex PCR; TCRdb stores in-frame clones only, minus some. The table has about 23,000 clones, 80% to 90% seen once; the top ten hold roughly 18%. Sequenced material: peripheral blood. The receptors come from a woman older than 75 with acute or convalescent COVID-19.

The CDR3 region is CASSGHFSGHYEQYF. The CDR3 DNA reads as TGTGCCAGCAGCGGCCATTTTTCAGGTCACTACGAGCAGTACTTC. The chain combines TRBV7-9 with TRBJ2-7, with D uncertain. Trimming took off 5 bases at V and 3 bases at J, with 17 bases between the two ends. This CDR3 spans 15 amino acids. CDR1 is SEHNR and CDR2 is FQNEAQ in the germline V gene (reference sequence). Full variable domain (outside the CDR3, taken from reference TRBV7-9 and TRBJ2-7): DTGVSQNPRHKITKRGQNVTFRCDPISEHNRLYWYRQTLGQGPEFLTYFQNEAQLEKSRLLSDRFSAERPKGSFSTLEIQRTEQGDSAMYLCASSGHFSGHYEQYFGPGTRLTVT.

This clone showed up just a few times. The chain employs TRBV11-2 and TRBJ1-2; no firm D call. The CDR3 loop spans 11 amino acids. V shed 2 bases and J shed 13 bases, with 11 bases lying between them. Per germline, CDR1 SGHAT and CDR2 FQNNGV. CDR3 residues: CASSLRREVTF. The DNA for the CDR3 is TGTGCCAGCAGCTTACGTAGGGAGGTCACCTTC.

The chain employs TRBV3-1 (or the pseudogene TRBV3-2) and TRBJ2-7; TRBD2 agrees at 8 bases. This CDR3 is 17 amino acids long. V trimming: 1 base; J trimming: 2 bases; junction bases outside the gene matches: 10. The germline V gene encodes CDR1 LGHDT and CDR2 YNNKEL (reference sequence). CDR3 DNA sequence: TGTGCCAGCAGCCAAGCCCCTGGGGCGGGAGGAGCCTACGAGCAGTACTTC. Residues: CASSQAPGAGGAYEQYF.

The CDR3 loop is CASSTRTQGANEQFF. CDR3 DNA sequence: TGTGCCAGCAGTACCCGCACCCAGGGGGCAAATGAGCAGTTCTTC. The chain joins TRBV6-2 or TRBV6-3 to TRBJ2-1; 8 bases are a match to TRBD1. Trimming removed 5 bases from V and 7 bases from J; junction bases left unmatched: 10. Germline CDR1 MNHEY, CDR2 SVGEGT. The CDR3 covers 15 residues.

The chain links TRBV12-3 or TRBV12-4 to TRBJ1-2, with TRBD1 matching over 9 bases. V dropped 5 bases and J dropped 7; count of bases not matched to a gene: 5. This CDR3 has 13 residues. This CDR3 reads CASSLRTGVGYTF. Written as DNA, the CDR3 is TGTGCCAGCAGTCTAAGGACAGGGGTTGGCTACACCTTC.

The J gene is TRBJ1-5, the V gene TRBV6-5, with TRBD1 matching over 8 bases. The CDR3 runs to 16 residues. Germline V gene data show CDR1 as MNHEY and CDR2 as SVGAGI. J was trimmed by 4 bases and V by 0 bases; bases with no gene match: 5. CDR3 DNA sequence: TGTGCCAGCAGTTACTCGGGGACAGGTCTGAATCAGCCCCAGCATTTT. Protein product: CASSYSGTGLNQPQHF.

This chain connects TRBV5-1 to TRBJ1-4; 7 bases agree with TRBD1. V lost 5 bases to trimming and J lost 4 bases; unmatched junction nucleotides: 11. The germline V gene has CDR1 SGHRS and CDR2 YFSETQ. The CDR3 is 16 amino acids. This chain's CDR3 is CASRPTVGQVNEKLFF. In DNA form, the CDR3 reads TGCGCCAGCAGACCGACAGTCGGACAGGTTAATGAAAAACTGTTTTTT.

The V and J genes are TRBV12-3 or TRBV12-4 and TRBJ1-1; weak D call: TRBD1 (5 bases). V was pared by 5 bases and J by 11 bases, with 9 bases between. This CDR3 is 10 amino acids long. Here the CDR3 DNA reads TGTGCCAGCAGTCGGGGGGGGGCTTTCTTT. It yields the protein CASSRGGAFF.

This clone occurred a few times. The J gene is TRBJ1-1, the V gene TRBV5-1; a possible D gene is TRBD1 (5 bases). V lost 2 bases and J lost 1, with 18 bases in between. This CDR3 has 17 residues. Per germline, CDR1 SGHRS and CDR2 YFSETQ. DNA of the CDR3: TGCGCCAGCAGCTTCGGTGAGGTCGGGGGGACGAACACTGAAGCTTTCTTT. Translation gives CASSFGEVGGTNTEAFF.

This clone was picked up one time. The chain links TRBV5-6 to TRBJ2-5; D not resolved. V was pared by 4 bases and J by 2 bases, with 9 bases between. This CDR3 contains 13 residues. Germline V gives CDR1 SGHDT, CDR2 YYEEEE. CDR3 DNA sequence: TGTGCCAGCAGCCTCGGGTCTCAAGAGACCCAGTACTTC. Translation: CASSLGSQETQYF.

The gene calls are TRBV14 and TRBJ1-2, with a tentative D call TRBD1 (6 bases). V was shortened by 4 bases and J by 13 bases, with 7 bases between the two germline ends. The germline V gene has CDR1 SGHDN and CDR2 FVKESK. CDR3 size: 9 residues. CDR3 in amino acids: CASSRQATF. CDR3 in DNA: TGTGCCAGCAGCCGACAGGCCACCTTC.

Relative to its sample, this clone is large. This chain uses TRBV7-2 with TRBJ2-7, with D possibly TRBD2 on 5 matching bases. CDR3 size: 16 residues. Germline CDR1 reads SGHTA; CDR2 reads FQGNSA. V was trimmed by 3 bases and J by 6 bases, leaving 21 bases between them. The chain's CDR3 is CASSFPEDRLKPEQYF. The CDR3 coding sequence is TGTGCCAGCAGCTTCCCGGAGGACCGGCTTAAGCCCGAGCAGTACTTC.

The chain recombines TRBV15 with TRBJ2-1; 11 nucleotides align to TRBD2. CDR1 LNHNV and CDR2 YYDKDF come from the germline V gene (reference sequence). This CDR3 region has 19 residues. With V trimmed by 1 base and J by 0 bases, 8 bases remained unmatched. In DNA, the CDR3 is TGTGCCACCAGCAGAGGATCACTAGCGGGGGCCTTCTCCTACAATGAGCAGTTCTTC. It yields the protein CATSRGSLAGAFSYNEQFF.

This sequence joins TRBV29-1 and TRBJ1-2; D remains unclear. CDR1 is SQVTM, CDR2 ANQGSEA, per germline. This CDR3 is built from 13 residues. Trimming removed 4 bases from V and 0 bases from J, with 9 bases in between. The CDR3 region has the DNA TGCAGCGTTGTAGGAGAATCTAACTATGGCTACACCTTC. Translating it yields CSVVGESNYGYTF.

The chain links TRBV21-1 to TRBJ1-1. TRBV21-1 is listed as a pseudogene. The CDR3 length is 12 residues. The CDR3 sequence is CASSKEDTEAFF. In nucleotides, the CDR3 is TGTGCCAGCAGCAAGGAGGACACTGAAGCTTTCTTT.

CDR3 coding DNA: TGTGCCAGCAGTTACTCTGGACAGGGGGAAAGCTACGAGCAGTACTTC. The encoded protein is CASSYSGQGESYEQYF. The rearrangement joins TRBV6-6 to TRBJ2-7, with 10 bases that match TRBD1. V lost 0 bases to trimming and J lost 3 bases; unmatched junction nucleotides: 5. The germline CDR1 and CDR2 sequences are MNHNY and SVGAGI (reference sequence). The CDR3 is 16 residues long.

CDR3 residues: CASTQEAYEQYF. CDR3 coding DNA: TGTGCCAGCACCCAGGAAGCCTACGAGCAGTACTTC. The chain links TRBV12-3 or TRBV12-4 to TRBJ2-7; D call uncertain. V lost 7 bases, J lost 2 bases, and 9 bases lay in between. There are 12 residues in the CDR3.

The gene calls are TRBV5-1 and TRBJ2-7; 7 nucleotides align to TRBD2. Trimming took 3 bases from V and 3 from J; bases not matched to a gene: 12. This CDR3 is built from 16 residues. Looked up from germline, CDR1 is SGHRS and CDR2 is YFSETQ. CDR3 in DNA: TGCGCCAGCAGCTCAACGGCGGGGGTGGGACTCTACGAGCAGTACTTC. Its protein is CASSSTAGVGLYEQYF.

This sequence joins TRBV6-1 and TRBJ1-2; 10 nucleotides line up with TRBD1. V was clipped by 7 bases and J by 2 bases; unmatched bases: 4. The CDR3 has 14 residues. CDR1 and CDR2 from the germline V gene are MNHNS and SASEGT. DNA of the CDR3: TGTGCCAGCACACGGGACAGGGGAAACTATGGCTACACCTTC. Protein product: CASTRDRGNYGYTF.

The chain couples TRBV27 to TRBJ1-4; 8 bases are a match to TRBD1. The CDR3 consists of 14 residues. The ends lost 5 bases at V and 8 bases at J; junction bases unmatched: 7. Germline loops: CDR1 MNHEY, CDR2 SMNVEV (reference sequence). The CDR3 DNA is TGTGCCAGCAGTCCGGGACAGGAACGAGAAAAACTGTTTTTT. Amino acids: CASSPGQEREKLFF.